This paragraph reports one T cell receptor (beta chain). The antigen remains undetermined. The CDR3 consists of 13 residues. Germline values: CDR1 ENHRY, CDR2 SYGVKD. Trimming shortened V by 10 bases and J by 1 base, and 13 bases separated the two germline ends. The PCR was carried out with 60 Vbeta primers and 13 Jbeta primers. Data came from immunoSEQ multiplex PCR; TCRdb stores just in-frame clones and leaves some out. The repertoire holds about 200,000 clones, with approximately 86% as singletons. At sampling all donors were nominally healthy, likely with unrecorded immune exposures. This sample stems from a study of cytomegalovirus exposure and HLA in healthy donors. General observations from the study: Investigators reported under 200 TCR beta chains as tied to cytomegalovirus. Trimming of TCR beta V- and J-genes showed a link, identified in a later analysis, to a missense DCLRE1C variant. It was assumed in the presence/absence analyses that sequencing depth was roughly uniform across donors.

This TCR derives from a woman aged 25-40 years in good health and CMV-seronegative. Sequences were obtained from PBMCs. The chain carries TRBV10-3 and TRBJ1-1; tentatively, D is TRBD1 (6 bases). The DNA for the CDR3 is TGTGCCACTACCGGGACACAGAACACTGAAGCTTTCTTT. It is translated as CATTGTQNTEAFF.